The TCR beta chain described here comes from a study of control samples from healthy donors and cancer patients. Profiling relied on immunoSEQ multiplex PCR, and the TCRdb table lists in-frame clones only, not all of them. In the table there are 120,000 or so clones, more than 85% of which are singletons. The V and J ends lost 4 bases and 5 bases, in that order; junction bases with no gene match: 9. There are 15 residues in the CDR3. In germline, CDR1 is MNHEY, CDR2 SMNVEV (reference sequence). This clonotype was sampled from a man younger than 30 in good health. This chain uses TRBV27 with TRBJ1-1; 8 nucleotides line up with TRBD1. Material: blood. The CDR3 DNA reads as TGTGCCAGCAGTTCCTTCAGGGGGCAGGGGACTGAAGCTTTCTTT. Its protein is CASSSFRGQGTEAFF.